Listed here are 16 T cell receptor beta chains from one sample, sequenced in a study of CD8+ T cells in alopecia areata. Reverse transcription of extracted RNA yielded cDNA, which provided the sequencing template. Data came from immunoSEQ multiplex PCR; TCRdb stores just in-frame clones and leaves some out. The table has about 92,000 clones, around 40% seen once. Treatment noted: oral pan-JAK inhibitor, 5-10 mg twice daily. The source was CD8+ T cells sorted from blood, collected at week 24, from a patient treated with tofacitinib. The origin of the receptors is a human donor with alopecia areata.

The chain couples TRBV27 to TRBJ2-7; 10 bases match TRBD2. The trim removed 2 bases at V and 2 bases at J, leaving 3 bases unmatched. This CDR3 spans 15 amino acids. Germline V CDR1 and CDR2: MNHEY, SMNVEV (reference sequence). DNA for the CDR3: TGTGCCAGCAGTTTAAGCAGCGGGAGGGCCTACGAGCAGTACTTC. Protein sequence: CASSLSSGRAYEQYF.

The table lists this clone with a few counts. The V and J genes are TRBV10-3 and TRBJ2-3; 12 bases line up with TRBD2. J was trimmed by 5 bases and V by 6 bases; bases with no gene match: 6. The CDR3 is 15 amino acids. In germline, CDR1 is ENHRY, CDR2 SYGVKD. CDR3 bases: TGTGCCATCAGGAGACTAGCGGGAGATCAAGATACGCAGTATTTT. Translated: CAIRRLAGDQDTQYF.

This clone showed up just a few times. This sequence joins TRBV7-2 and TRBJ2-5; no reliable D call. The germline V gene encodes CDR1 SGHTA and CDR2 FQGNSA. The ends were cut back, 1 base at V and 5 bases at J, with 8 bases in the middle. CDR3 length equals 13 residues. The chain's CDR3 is CASSLGYYETQYF. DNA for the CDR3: TGTGCCAGCAGCTTAGGCTACTATGAGACCCAGTACTTC.

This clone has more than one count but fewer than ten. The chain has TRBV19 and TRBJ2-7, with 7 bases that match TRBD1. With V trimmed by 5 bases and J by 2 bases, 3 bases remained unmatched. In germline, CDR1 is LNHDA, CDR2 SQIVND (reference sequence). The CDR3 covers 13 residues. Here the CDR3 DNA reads TGTGCCAGTAGTTTCCAGGGGGCCTACGAGCAGTACTTC. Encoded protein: CASSFQGAYEQYF. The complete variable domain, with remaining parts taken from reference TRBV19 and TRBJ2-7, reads DGGITQSPKYLFRKEGQNVTLSCEQNLNHDAMYWYRQDPGQGLRLIYYSQIVNDFQKGDIAEGYSVSREKKESFPLTVTSAQKNPTAFYLCASSFQGAYEQYFGPGTRLTVT.

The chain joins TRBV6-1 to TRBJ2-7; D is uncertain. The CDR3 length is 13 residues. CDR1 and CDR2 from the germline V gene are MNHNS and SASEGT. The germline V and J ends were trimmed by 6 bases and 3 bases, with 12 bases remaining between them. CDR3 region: CASSELPFYEQYF. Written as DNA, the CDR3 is TGTGCCAGCAGCGAGTTACCTTTCTACGAGCAGTACTTC.

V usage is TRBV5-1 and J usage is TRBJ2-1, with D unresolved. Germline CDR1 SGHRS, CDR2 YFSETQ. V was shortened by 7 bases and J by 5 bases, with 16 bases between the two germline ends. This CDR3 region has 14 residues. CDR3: CASRLSGYHNEQFF. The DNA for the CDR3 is TGCGCCAGCCGACTTTCTGGATATCACAATGAGCAGTTCTTC.

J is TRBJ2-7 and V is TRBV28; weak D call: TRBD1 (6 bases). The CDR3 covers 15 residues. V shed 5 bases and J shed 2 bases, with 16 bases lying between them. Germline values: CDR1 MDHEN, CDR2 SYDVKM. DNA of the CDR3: TGTGCCAGCAGTAGCCATTTCGACAGGACCTACGAGCAGTACTTC. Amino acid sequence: CASSSHFDRTYEQYF.

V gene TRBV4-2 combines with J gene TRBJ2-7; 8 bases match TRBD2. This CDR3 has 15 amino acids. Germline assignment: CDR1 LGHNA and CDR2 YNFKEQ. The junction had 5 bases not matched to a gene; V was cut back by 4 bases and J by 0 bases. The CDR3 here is CASSRGLASSYEQYF. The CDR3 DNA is TGTGCCAGCAGCCGAGGACTAGCTTCCTCCTACGAGCAGTACTTC.

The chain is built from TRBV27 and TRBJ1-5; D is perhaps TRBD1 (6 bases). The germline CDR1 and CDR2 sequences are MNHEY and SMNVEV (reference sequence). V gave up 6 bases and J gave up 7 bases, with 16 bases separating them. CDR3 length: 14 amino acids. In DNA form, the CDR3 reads TGTGCCAGCAGCGGCCGTCAGGGGCAGCAGCCCCAGCATTTT. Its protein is CASSGRQGQQPQHF.

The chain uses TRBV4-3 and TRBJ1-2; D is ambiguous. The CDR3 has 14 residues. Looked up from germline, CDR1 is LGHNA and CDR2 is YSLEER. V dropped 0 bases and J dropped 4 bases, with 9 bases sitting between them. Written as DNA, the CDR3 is TGCGCCAGCAGCCAAGATCTCTGGGCCTATGGCTACACCTTC. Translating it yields CASSQDLWAYGYTF.

The CDR3 is CASSLSAGGTYEQYF. The CDR3 DNA follows: TGTGCCAGCAGCTTGTCAGCGGGAGGGACCTACGAGCAGTACTTC. The chain uses TRBV11-1 and TRBJ2-7; 10 bases are shared with TRBD2. The CDR3 extends over 15 amino acids. With V trimmed by 3 bases and J by 2 bases, 4 bases remained unmatched. Germline V gene data show CDR1 as SGHAT and CDR2 as FQDESV (reference sequence).

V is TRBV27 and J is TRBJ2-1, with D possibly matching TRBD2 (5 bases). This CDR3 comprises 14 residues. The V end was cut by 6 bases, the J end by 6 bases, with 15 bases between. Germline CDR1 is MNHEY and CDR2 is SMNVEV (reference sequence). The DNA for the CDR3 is TGTGCCAGCAGCCATCCCCAAAGCGGCAATGAGCAGTTCTTC. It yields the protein CASSHPQSGNEQFF.

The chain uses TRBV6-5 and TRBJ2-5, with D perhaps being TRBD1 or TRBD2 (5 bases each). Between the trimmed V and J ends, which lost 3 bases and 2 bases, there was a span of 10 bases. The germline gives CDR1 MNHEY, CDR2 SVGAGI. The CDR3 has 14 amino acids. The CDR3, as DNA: TGTGCCAGCAGTTATTCGGGGCGGCAAGAGACCCAGTACTTC. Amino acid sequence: CASSYSGRQETQYF.

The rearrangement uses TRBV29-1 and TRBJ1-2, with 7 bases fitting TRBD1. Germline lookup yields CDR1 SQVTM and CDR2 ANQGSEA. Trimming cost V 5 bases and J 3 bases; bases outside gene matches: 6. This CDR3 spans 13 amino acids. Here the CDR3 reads CSVPPGQHYGYTF. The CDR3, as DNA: TGCAGCGTTCCTCCGGGACAGCACTATGGCTACACCTTC. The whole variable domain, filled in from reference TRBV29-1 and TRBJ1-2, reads SAVISQKPSRDICQRGTSLTIQCQVDSQVTMMFWYRQQPGQSLTLIATANQGSEATYESGFVIDKFPISRPNLTFSTLTVSNMSPEDSSIYLCSVPPGQHYGYTFGSGTRLTVV.

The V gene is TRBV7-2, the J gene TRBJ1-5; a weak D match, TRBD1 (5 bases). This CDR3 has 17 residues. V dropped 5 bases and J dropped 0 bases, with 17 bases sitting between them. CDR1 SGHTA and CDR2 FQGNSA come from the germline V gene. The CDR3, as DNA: TGTGCCAGCAGCCTCTTGGCGGGGGATTATAGCAATCAGCCCCAGCATTTT. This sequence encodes CASSLLAGDYSNQPQHF.

DNA of the CDR3: TGTGCCAGCGCGTTGGGGACCCGCTCCTACAATGAGCAGTTCTTC. It encodes CASALGTRSYNEQFF. This chain uses TRBV19 with TRBJ2-1; perhaps D is TRBD1 or TRBD2 (5 bases each). V was pared by 9 bases and J by 0 bases, with 15 bases between. Germline CDR1 and CDR2: LNHDA and SQIVND (reference sequence). The CDR3 length is 15 residues.